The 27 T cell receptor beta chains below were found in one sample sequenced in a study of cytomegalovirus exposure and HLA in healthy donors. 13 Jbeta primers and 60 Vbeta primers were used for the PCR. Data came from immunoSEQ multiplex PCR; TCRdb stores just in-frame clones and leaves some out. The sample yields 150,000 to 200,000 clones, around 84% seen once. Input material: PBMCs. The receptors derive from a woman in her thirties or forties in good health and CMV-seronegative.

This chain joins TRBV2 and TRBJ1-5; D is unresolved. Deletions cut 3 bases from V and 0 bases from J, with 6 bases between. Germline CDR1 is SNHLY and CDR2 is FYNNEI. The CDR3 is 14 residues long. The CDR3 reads CASSDDYSNQPQHF. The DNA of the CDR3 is TGTGCCAGCAGTGACGACTATAGCAATCAGCCCCAGCATTTT.

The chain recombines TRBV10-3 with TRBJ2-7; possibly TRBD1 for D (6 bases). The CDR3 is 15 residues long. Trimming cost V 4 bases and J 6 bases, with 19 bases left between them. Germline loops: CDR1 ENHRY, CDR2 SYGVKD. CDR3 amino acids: CAISGVTGSPGEQYF. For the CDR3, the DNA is TGTGCCATCAGTGGGGTTACAGGGAGTCCTGGCGAGCAGTACTTC.

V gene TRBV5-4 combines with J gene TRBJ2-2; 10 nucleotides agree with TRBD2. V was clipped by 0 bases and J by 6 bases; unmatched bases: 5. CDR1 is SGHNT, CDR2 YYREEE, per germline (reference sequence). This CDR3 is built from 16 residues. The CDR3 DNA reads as TGTGCCAGCAGCTTGGTACCAGCGGGGGGGCCCGGGGAGCTGTTTTTT. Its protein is CASSLVPAGGPGELFF.

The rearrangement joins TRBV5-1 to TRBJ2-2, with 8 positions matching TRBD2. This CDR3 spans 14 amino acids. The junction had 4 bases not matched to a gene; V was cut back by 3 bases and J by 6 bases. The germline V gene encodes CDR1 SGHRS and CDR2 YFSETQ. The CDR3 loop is CASSSTAGAGELFF. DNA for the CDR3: TGCGCCAGCAGCTCGACAGCGGGAGCCGGGGAGCTGTTTTTT.

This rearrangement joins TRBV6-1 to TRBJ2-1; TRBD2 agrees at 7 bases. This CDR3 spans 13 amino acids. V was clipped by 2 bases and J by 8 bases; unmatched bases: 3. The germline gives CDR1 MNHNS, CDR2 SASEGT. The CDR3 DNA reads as TGTGCCAGCAGTGAACAGGGAGGGTATGAGCAGTTCTTC. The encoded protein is CASSEQGGYEQFF.

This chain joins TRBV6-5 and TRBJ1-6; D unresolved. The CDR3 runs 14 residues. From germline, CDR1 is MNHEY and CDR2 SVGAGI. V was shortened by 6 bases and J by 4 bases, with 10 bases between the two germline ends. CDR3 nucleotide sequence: TGTGCCAGCAGGTCAGGAATTTATAATTCACCCCTCCACTTT. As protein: CASRSGIYNSPLHF.

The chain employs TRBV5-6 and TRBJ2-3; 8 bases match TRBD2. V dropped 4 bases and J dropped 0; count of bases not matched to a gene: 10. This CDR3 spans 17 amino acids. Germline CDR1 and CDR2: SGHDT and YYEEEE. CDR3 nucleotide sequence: TGTGCCAGCAGCGTGCTTGGTACTAGCGGTAGCACAGATACGCAGTATTTT. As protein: CASSVLGTSGSTDTQYF.

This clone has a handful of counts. CDR3 DNA sequence: TGCGCCAGCAGCTCCAGTTTTAACTATGGCTACACCTTC. It codes for CASSSSFNYGYTF. The chain carries TRBV5-1 and TRBJ1-2, with unresolved D. The CDR3 spans 13 residues. Germline values: CDR1 SGHRS, CDR2 YFSETQ. Trimming stripped 3 bases from V and 1 base from J, with 7 bases between.

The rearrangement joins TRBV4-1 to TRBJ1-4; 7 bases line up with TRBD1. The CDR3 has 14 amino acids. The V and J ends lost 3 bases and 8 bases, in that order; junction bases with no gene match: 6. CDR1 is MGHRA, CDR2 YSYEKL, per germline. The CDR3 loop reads CASSQTGFIEKLFF. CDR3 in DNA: TGCGCCAGCAGCCAGACAGGGTTTATAGAAAAACTGTTTTTT.

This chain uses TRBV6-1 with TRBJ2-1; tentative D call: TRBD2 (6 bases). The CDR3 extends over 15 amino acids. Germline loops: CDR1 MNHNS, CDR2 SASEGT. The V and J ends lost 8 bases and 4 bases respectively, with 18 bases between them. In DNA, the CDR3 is TGTGCCAGCTCCTCTTCGGAGGGCGCATACAATGAGCAGTTCTTC. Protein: CASSSSEGAYNEQFF.

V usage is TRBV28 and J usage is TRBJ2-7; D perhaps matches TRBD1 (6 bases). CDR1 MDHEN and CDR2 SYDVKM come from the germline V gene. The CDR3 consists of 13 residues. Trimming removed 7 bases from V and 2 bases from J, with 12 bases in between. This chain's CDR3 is CASNRQDAYEQYF. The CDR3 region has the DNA TGTGCCAGCAACCGACAGGATGCCTACGAGCAGTACTTC.

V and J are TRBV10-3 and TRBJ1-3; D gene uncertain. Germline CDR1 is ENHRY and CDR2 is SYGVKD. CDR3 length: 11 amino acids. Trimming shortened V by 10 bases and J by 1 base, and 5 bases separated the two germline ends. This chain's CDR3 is CATTSGNTIYF. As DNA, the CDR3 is TGTGCCACCACATCTGGAAACACCATATATTTT.

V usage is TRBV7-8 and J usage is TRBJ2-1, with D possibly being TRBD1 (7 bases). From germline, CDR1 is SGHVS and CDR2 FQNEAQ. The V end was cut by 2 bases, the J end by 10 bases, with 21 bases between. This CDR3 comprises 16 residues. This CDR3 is CASSLREQGGENEQFF. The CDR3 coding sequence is TGTGCCAGCAGCTTAAGGGAGCAGGGGGGCGAAAACGAGCAGTTCTTC.

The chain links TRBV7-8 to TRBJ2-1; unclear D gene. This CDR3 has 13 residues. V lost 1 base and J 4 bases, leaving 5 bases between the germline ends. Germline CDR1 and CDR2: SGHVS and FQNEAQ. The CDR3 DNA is TGTGCCAGCAGCTTAGTCCAGTACAATGAGCAGTTCTTC. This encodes CASSLVQYNEQFF.

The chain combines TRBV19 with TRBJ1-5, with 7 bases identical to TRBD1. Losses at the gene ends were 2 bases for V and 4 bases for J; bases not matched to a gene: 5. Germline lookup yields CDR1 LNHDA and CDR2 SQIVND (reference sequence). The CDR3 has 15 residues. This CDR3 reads CASSIRRGHNQPQHF. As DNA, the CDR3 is TGTGCCAGTAGTATACGGAGGGGGCATAATCAGCCCCAGCATTTT.

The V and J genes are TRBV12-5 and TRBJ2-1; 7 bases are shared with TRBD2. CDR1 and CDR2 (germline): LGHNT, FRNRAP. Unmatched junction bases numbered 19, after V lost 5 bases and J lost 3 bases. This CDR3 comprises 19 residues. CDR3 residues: CASGPPSAGKPGGYNEQFF. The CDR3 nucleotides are TGTGCTAGTGGTCCCCCGTCGGCGGGGAAGCCGGGAGGCTACAATGAGCAGTTCTTC.

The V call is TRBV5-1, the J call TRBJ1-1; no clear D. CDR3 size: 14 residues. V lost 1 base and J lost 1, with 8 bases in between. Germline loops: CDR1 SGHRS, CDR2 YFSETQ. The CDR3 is CASSLLPGNTEAFF. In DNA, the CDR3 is TGCGCCAGCAGCTTGTTGCCAGGGAACACTGAAGCTTTCTTT.

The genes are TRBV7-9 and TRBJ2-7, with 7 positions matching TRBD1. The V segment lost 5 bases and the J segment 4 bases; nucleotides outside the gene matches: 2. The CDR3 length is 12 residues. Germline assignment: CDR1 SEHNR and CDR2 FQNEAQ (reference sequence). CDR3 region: CASSRQGYEQYF. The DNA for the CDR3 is TGTGCCAGCAGCCGACAGGGATACGAGCAGTACTTC.

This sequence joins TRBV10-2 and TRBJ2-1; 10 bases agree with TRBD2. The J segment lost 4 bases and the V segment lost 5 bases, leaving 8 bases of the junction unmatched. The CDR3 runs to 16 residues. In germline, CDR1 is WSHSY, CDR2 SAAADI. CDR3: CASSSLAGDPYNEQFF. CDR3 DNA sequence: TGCGCCAGCAGTAGCCTAGCGGGGGACCCTTACAATGAGCAGTTCTTC.

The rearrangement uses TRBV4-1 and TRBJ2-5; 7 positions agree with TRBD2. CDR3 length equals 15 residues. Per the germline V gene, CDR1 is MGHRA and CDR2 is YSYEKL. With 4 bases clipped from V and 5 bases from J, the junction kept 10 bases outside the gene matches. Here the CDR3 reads CASSPRWTSSETQYF. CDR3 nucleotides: TGCGCCAGCAGCCCGCGCTGGACTAGTTCTGAGACCCAGTACTTC.

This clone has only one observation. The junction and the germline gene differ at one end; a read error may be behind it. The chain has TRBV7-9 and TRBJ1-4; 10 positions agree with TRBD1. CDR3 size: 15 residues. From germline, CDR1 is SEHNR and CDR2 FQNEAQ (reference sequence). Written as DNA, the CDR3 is TGTTCCAGCAGCGGGGACAGGGGAATCGGCGAAAAACTGTTTTTT. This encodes CSSSGDRGIGEKLFF.

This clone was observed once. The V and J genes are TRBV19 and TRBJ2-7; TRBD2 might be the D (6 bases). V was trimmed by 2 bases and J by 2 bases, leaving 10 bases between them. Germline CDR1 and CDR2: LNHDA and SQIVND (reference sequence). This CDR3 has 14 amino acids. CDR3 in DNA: TGTGCCAGTAGTATATATGGGGGGACCTACGAGCAGTACTTC. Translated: CASSIYGGTYEQYF.

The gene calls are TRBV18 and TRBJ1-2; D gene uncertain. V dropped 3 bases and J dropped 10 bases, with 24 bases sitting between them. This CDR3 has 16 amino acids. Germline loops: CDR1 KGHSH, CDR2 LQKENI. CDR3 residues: CASSPQGGGAQVPYTF. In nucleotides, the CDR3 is TGTGCCAGCTCACCCCAAGGAGGAGGAGCTCAGGTCCCCTACACCTTC. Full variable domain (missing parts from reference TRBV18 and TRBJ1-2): NAGVMQNPRHLVRRRGQEARLRCSPMKGHSHVYWYRQLPEEGLKFMVYLQKENIIDESGMPKERFSAEFPKEGPSILRIQQVVRGDSAAYFCASSPQGGGAQVPYTFGSGTRLTVV.

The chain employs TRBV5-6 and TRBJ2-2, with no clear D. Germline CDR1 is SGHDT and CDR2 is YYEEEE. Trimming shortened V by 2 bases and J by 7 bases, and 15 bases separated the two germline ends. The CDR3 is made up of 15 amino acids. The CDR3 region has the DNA TGTGCCAGCAGCTTTTTTTTCGCCACCGGCGGGGAGCTGTTTTTT. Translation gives CASSFFFATGGELFF. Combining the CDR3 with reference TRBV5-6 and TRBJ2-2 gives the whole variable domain DAGVTQSPTHLIKTRGQQVTLRCSPKSGHDTVSWYQQALGQGPQFIFQYYEEEERQRGNFPDRFSGHQFPNYSSELNVNALLLGDSALYLCASSFFFATGGELFFGEGSRLTVL.

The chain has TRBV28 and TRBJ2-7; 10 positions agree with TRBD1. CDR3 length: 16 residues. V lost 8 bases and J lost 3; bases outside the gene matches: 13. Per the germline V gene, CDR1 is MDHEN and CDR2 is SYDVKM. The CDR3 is CASGTGVIGRVYEQYF. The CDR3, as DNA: TGTGCCAGCGGGACAGGGGTTATAGGTCGTGTCTACGAGCAGTACTTC.

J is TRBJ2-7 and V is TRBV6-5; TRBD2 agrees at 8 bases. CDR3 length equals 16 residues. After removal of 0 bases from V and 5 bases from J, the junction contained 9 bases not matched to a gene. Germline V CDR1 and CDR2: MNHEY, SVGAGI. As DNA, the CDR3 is TGTGCCAGCAGTTACTCCTCCGGGGGGGGTCGGAACGAGCAGTACTTC. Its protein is CASSYSSGGGRNEQYF.

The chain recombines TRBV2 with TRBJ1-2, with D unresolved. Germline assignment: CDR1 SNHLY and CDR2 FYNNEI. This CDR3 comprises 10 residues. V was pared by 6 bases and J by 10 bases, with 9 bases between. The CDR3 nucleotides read TGTGCCAGCAGGCGGGAGTACTACACCTTC. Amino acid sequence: CASRREYYTF.